The clone carrying this TCR beta chain was counted a few times. As yet, its antigen is unknown. The data were taken from a study of cytomegalovirus exposure and HLA in healthy donors. Losses at the gene ends were 0 bases for V and 0 bases for J; bases not matched to a gene: 17. CDR3 size: 21 residues. CDR1 is SGHRS and CDR2 is YFSETQ in the germline V gene. It was with 60 Vbeta and 13 Jbeta primers that the PCR ran. The method was immunoSEQ multiplex PCR; TCRdb's version includes in-frame clones alone and lacks a portion of them. The sample carries more than 150,000 clones, approximately 82% recorded once. Regarding the study as a whole: Among TCR beta chains, those listed as cytomegalovirus-associated numbered over 150. Reportedly, diagnosis of cytomegalovirus status by the classifier showed high specificity and sensitivity. Confirmation was obtained in vitro that three CMV-associated chains are specific for CMV antigens. Certain indistinguishable V segments, among them TRBV6-2 and TRBV6-3, were excluded.

The sequence came from a girl aged 2 to 9 in good health and CMV-seropositive. Sequencing was done on a sample of PBMCs. The chain recombines TRBV5-1 with TRBJ1-1; TRBD1 aligns across 10 bases. The CDR3 loop is CASSLANEGDRGRYMNTEAFF. The CDR3 DNA reads TGCGCCAGCAGCTTGGCGAACGAGGGGGACAGGGGCCGTTACATGAACACTGAAGCTTTCTTT.